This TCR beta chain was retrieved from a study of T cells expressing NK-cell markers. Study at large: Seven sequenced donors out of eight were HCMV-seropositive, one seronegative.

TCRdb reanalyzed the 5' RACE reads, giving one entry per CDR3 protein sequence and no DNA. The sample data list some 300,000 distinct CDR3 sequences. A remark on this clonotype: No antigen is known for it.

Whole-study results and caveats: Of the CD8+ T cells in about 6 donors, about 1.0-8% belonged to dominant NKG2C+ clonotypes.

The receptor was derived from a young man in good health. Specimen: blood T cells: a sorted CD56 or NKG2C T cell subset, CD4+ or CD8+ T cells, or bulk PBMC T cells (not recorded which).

CDR3 residues: CASGGDVDNEQFF. The chain recombines TRBV24-1 with TRBJ2-1; TCRdb picks TRBD2, but there is no DNA to check that call. The CDR3 covers 13 residues. Germline assignment: CDR1 KGHDR and CDR2 SFDVKD.